This is a list of T cell receptor beta chains from one sample in a study of blood T cell repertoires in COVID-19. The protocol was immunoSEQ multiplex PCR, while the TCRdb copy is restricted to in-frame clones and leaves out a portion. Seen here are 300,000 to 400,000 clones, 85% observed once, and the top ten hold under 2%. Sequencing was performed on PBMCs or T cells enriched from blood (not recorded which). All receptors come from a woman aged 30 to 39 who had been exposed to COVID-19. The CDR3 runs from the conserved cysteine through the conserved F or W. The order of the fields is V gene, J gene, D gene, clone size, CDR3 DNA, CDR3 protein. D genes are given only for firm matches. Some rows mark clone size as missing; the rest say once, few, many or name a class of expanded clone.

>TRBV30|TRBJ2-1|TRBD2|.
TGTGCCTGGACCCTGACTAGCGGGTACTACAATGAGCAGTTCTTC
CAWTLTSGYYNEQFF
>TRBV6-5|TRBJ2-1|.|.
TGTGCCAGCTTACTAATAGGGGGGGCCAATGAGCAGTTCTTC
CASLLIGGANEQFF
>TRBV19|TRBJ2-7|.|few
TGTGCCAGTAGTCTGTACCCGGGAAGCTCCTACGAGCAGTACTTC
CASSLYPGSSYEQYF
>TRBV28|TRBJ1-5|.|.
TGTGCCAGCAGCACGCCCAGTCAGCCCCAGCATTTT
CASSTPSQPQHF
>TRBV28|TRBJ1-5|.|.
TGTGCCAGCAGTTTCCTTGGCGGGGGCAATCAGCCCCAGCATTTT
CASSFLGGGNQPQHF
>TRBV2|TRBJ2-6|TRBD1|.
TGTGCCAGCAGGGCACAGGGGGCTGTTGGGGCCAACGTCCTGACTTTC
CASRAQGAVGANVLTF
>TRBV27|TRBJ2-7|.|.
TGTGCCAGCAGTCCCGACAGAGCCTACGAGCAGTACTTC
CASSPDRAYEQYF
>TRBV5-8|TRBJ2-7|TRBD1|few
TGTGCCAGCAGCAGAATACACAGGGGGCCCTACGAGCAGTACTTC
CASSRIHRGPYEQYF
>TRBV9|TRBJ2-3|.|.
TGTGCCAGCAGCGCCACATCAGATACGCAGTATTTT
CASSATSDTQYF
>TRBV5-1|TRBJ2-3|TRBD2|.
TGCGCCAGCAGCAGGGCACTAGCGGGGGGTTCCGGAGATACGCAGTATTTT
CASSRALAGGSGDTQYF
>TRBV5-6|TRBJ1-1|.|.
TGTGCCAGCAGCTTGGCAGCGGCACTCAACACTGAAGCTTTCTTT
CASSLAAALNTEAFF
>TRBV30|TRBJ1-6|TRBD1|.
TGTGCCTGGACGGGGACAGGTCCTAATTCACCCCTCCACTTT
CAWTGTGPNSPLHF
>TRBV5-1|TRBJ2-1|TRBD2|.
TGCGCCAGCAGCTTGGAGGGACTAGCGGGAAGCAATGAGCAGTTCTTC
CASSLEGLAGSNEQFF
>TRBV9|TRBJ2-2|.|once
TGTGCCAGCAGCGAGGGGGATACCGGGGAGCTGTTTTTT
CASSEGDTGELFF
>TRBV24-1|TRBJ2-5|.|.
TGTGCCACCAGTGATCCTGACAGATACGAGACCCAGTACTTC
CATSDPDRYETQYF
>TRBV9|TRBJ1-1|TRBD1|.
TGTGCCAGCAGCGATACCCGGACAGGGGTTAATTTGAACACTGAAGCTTTCTTT
CASSDTRTGVNLNTEAFF
>TRBV28|TRBJ1-1|.|.
TGTGCCAGCAGTCCCCCTGAACACGCACAACCACAAGCTTTCTTT
CASSPPEHAQPQAFF
>TRBV28|TRBJ2-7|TRBD2|.
TGTGCCAGCTTTGCGGGAGGGCCCTCCTACGAGCAGTACTTC
CASFAGGPSYEQYF
>TRBV12-3/TRBV12-4|TRBJ2-5|.|.
TGTGCCAGCAGCGGACTCTCTGGGGAGACCCAGTACTTC
CASSGLSGETQYF
>TRBV28|TRBJ2-3|.|.
TGTGCCAGCACGTTACCGGGACAACTAGATACGCAGTATTTT
CASTLPGQLDTQYF
>TRBV11-2|TRBJ1-5|.|.
TGTGCCAGCAGCTCAACTGGCAATCAGCCCCAGCATTTT
CASSSTGNQPQHF
>TRBV7-2|TRBJ2-5|.|.
TGTGCCAGCAGCCGTTCTAATAGTGAGACCCAGTACTTC
CASSRSNSETQYF
>TRBV19|TRBJ2-3|TRBD2|.
TGTGCCAGTAGAATCGGGACTAGCGGCGGGGATACGCAGTATTTT
CASRIGTSGGDTQYF
>TRBV4-3|TRBJ2-3|.|.
TGCGCCAGCAGCCAAGATATATCCACAGATACGCAGTATTTT
CASSQDISTDTQYF
>TRBV3-1/TRBV3-2|TRBJ2-1|TRBD2|.
TGTGCCAGCAGCCAAGATTGGGGAGCGGGGGGGCCCGACAATGAGCAGTTCTTC
CASSQDWGAGGPDNEQFF
>TRBV18|TRBJ2-1|.|.
TGTGCCAGCTCATCTCAGGGCGGTGAGCAGTTCTTC
CASSSQGGEQFF
>TRBV15|TRBJ2-3|TRBD1|.
TGTGCCACCAGCAGGAGGCCTGGACAGGGAGACACAGATACGCAGTATTTT
CATSRRPGQGDTDTQYF
>TRBV28|TRBJ2-7|.|.
TGTGCCAGCAGTGTTTACTACGAGCAGTACTTC
CASSVYYEQYF
>TRBV2|TRBJ1-2|TRBD1|.
TGTGCCAGCAGTGAAGTGAGGGGGCAAGGCTACACCTTC
CASSEVRGQGYTF
>TRBV7-2|TRBJ1-2|.|.
TGTGCCAGCAGACCTACAGGCGACTATGGCTACACCTTC
CASRPTGDYGYTF
>TRBV6-1|TRBJ1-2|.|.
TGTGCCAGCAGTGACACCTTAGGACTGATGTGTGGCTACACCTTC
CASSDTLGLMCGYTF
>TRBV6-2/TRBV6-3|TRBJ2-7|TRBD2|.
TGTGCCAGCAGTCATAGCGGGGGTTCCTACGAGCAGTACTTC
CASSHSGGSYEQYF
>TRBV19|TRBJ2-1|TRBD1|.
TGTGCCAGTAAACCGGACAGGGTGAACAATGAGCAGTTCTTC
CASKPDRVNNEQFF
>TRBV5-1|TRBJ2-3|TRBD1|.
TGCGCCAGCTATAGGACAGGGCAAGATACGCAGTATTTT
CASYRTGQDTQYF
>TRBV2|TRBJ1-5|.|.
TGTGCCAGCAGCCCGGGATCTACTTCGCCGGGGCATTTT
CASSPGSTSPGHF
>TRBV28|TRBJ2-3|TRBD1|.
TGTGCCAGCAGTTCCCGGGACAGGGGGCCAGATACGCAGTATTTT
CASSSRDRGPDTQYF
>TRBV6-5|TRBJ1-2|.|once
TGTGCCAGCAGTTACCCAGGGGATTATGGCTACACCTTC
CASSYPGDYGYTF
>TRBV10-2|TRBJ1-1|.|.
TGCGCCAGCCAACCCCACAGGGAACCCACTGAAGCTTTCTTT
CASQPHREPTEAFF
>TRBV28|TRBJ1-1|.|.
TGTGCCAGCACCCGGGACACTTTGAACACTGAAGCTTTCTTT
CASTRDTLNTEAFF
>TRBV6-5|TRBJ1-1|TRBD1|.
TGTGCCAGCAGCCGGACAGGGGCTGAAGCTTTCTTT
CASSRTGAEAFF